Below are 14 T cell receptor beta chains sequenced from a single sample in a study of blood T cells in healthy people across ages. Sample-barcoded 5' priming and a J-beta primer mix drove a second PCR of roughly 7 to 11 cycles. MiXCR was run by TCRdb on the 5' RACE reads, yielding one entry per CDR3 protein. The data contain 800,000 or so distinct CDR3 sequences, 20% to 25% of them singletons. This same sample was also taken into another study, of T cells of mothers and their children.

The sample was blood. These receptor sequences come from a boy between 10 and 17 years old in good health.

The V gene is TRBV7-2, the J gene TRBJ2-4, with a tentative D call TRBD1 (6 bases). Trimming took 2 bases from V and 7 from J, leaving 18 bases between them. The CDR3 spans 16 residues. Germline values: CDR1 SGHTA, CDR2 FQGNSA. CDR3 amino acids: CASSLLKGRGRNIQYF. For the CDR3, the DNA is TGTGCCAGCAGCTTACTCAAGGGCAGGGGAAGGAACATTCAGTACTTC. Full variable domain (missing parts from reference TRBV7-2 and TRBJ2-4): GAGVSQSPSNKVTEKGKDVELRCDPISGHTALYWYRQSLGQGLEFLIYFQGNSAPDKSGLPSDRFSAERTGGSVSTLTIQRTQQEDSAVYLCASSLLKGRGRNIQYFGAGTRLSVL.

The CDR3 coding sequence is TGTGCCAGCAGTTTATGGCGGGGCAGGGACAACAATGAGCAGTTCTTC. Protein product: CASSLWRGRDNNEQFF. This sequence joins TRBV28 and TRBJ2-1; D is perhaps TRBD1 or TRBD2 (6 bases each). Germline V gene data show CDR1 as MDHEN and CDR2 as SYDVKM. V was pared by 0 bases and J by 5 bases, with 14 bases between. The CDR3 runs to 16 residues.

The CDR3 here is CASSYPSRELFF. The CDR3 DNA follows: TGTGCCAGCAGTTACCCGTCCCGGGAGCTGTTTTTT. This chain connects TRBV6-2 or TRBV6-3 to TRBJ2-2; D is unresolved. The V gene lost 2 bases and the J gene lost 9 bases, with 7 bases spanning the gap. Germline assignment: CDR1 MNHEY and CDR2 SVGEGT. The CDR3 sequence is 12 residues long.

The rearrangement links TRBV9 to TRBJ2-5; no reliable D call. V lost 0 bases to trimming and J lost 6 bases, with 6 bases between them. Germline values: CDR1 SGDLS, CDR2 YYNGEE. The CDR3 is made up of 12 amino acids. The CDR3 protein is CASSVDGKTQYF. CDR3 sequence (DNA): TGTGCCAGCAGCGTAGATGGAAAGACCCAGTACTTC. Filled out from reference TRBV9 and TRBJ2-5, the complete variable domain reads DSGVTQTPKHLITATGQRVTLRCSPRSGDLSVYWYQQSLDQGLQFLIQYYNGEERAKGNILERFSAQQFPDLHSELNLSSLELGDSALYFCASSVDGKTQYFGPGTRLLVL.

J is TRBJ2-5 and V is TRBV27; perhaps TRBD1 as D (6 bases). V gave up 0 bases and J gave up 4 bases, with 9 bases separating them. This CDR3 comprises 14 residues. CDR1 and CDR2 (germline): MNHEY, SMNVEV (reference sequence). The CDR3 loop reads CASSLSIGGETQYF. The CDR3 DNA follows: TGTGCCAGCAGTTTATCAATAGGGGGAGAGACCCAGTACTTC.

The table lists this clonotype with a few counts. CDR3 amino acids: CASSLSGFSTDTQYF. In DNA form, the CDR3 reads TGTGCCAGCAGTTTAAGCGGTTTTAGCACAGATACGCAGTATTTT. V and J are TRBV28 and TRBJ2-3, with D tentatively TRBD2 (5 bases). This CDR3 spans 15 amino acids. V shed 2 bases and J shed 0 bases, with 9 bases lying between them. CDR1 is MDHEN and CDR2 is SYDVKM in the germline V gene.

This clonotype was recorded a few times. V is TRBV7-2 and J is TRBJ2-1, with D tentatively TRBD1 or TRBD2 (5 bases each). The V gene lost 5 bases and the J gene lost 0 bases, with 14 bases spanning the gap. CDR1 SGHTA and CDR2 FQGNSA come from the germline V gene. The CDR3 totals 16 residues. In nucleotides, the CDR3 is TGTGCCAGCAGCCAGGGACCGCCGAGCTCCTACAATGAGCAGTTCTTC. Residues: CASSQGPPSSYNEQFF.

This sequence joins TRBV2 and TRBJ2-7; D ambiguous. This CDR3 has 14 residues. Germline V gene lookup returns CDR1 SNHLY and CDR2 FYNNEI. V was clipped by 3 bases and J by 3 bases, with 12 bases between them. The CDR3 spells CASSDAAGRYEQYF. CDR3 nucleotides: TGTGCCAGCAGTGACGCTGCAGGACGCTACGAGCAGTACTTC.

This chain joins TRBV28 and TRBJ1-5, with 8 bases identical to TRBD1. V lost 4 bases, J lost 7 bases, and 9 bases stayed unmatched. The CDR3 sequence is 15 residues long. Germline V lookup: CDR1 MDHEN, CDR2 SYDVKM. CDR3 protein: CASSSWQGAGQPQHF. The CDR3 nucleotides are TGTGCCAGCAGTTCTTGGCAGGGGGCTGGGCAGCCCCAGCATTTT.

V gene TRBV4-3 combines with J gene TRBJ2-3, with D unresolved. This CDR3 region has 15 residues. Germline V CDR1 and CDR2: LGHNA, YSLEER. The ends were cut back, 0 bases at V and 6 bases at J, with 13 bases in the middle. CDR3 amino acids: CASSQDQAHSDTQYF. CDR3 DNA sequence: TGCGCCAGCAGCCAAGATCAGGCGCACTCCGATACGCAGTATTTT.

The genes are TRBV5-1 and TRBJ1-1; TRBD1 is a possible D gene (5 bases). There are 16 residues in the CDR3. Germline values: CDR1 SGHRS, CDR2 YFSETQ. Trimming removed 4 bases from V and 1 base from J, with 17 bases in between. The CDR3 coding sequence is TGCGCCAGCAGCGCGCGCTCCCAGGGCCCGAACACTGAAGCTTTCTTT. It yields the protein CASSARSQGPNTEAFF.

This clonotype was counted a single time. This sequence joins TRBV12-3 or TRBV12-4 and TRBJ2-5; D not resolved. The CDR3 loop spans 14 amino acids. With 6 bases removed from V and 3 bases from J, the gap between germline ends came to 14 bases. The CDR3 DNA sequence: TGTGCCAGCAGCAATACCGGGTCGAAAGAGACCCAGTACTTC. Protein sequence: CASSNTGSKETQYF.

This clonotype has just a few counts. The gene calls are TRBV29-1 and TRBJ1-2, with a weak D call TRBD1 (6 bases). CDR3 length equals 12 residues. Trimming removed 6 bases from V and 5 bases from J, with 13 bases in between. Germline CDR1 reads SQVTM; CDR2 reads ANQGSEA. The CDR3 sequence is CSVQGLGYGYTF. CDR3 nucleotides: TGCAGCGTACAGGGTCTAGGATATGGCTACACCTTC.

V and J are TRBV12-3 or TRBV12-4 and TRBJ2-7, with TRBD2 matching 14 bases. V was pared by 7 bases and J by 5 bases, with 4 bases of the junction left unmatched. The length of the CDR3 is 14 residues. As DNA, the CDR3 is TGTGCCAGCACCTTGGGACTAGCGGGGGACGAGCAGTACTTC. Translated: CASTLGLAGDEQYF.